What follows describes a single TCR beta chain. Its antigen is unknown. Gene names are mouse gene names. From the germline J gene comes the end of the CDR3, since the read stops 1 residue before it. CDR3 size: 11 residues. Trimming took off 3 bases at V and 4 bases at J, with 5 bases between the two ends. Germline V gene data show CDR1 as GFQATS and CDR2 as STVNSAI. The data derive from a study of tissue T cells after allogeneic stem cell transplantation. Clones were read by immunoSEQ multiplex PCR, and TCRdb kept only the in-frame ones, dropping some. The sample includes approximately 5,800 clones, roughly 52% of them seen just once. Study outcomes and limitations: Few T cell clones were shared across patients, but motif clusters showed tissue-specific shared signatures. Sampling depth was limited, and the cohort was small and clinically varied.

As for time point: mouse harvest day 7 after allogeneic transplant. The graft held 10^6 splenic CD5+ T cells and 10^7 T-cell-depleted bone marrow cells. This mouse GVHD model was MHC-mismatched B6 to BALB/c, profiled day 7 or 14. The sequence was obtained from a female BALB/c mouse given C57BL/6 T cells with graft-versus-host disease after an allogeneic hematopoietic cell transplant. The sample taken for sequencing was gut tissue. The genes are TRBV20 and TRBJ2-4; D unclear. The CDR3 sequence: CGARFKNTLYF. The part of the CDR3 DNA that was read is TGTGGTGCTAGATTCAAAAACACCTTGTAC.